These 10 T cell receptor beta chains share one sample of origin, sequenced in a study of CD8+CD57+ T cells in acquired aplastic anemia. It was genomic DNA that served as the template for profiling TCR beta VDJ and CDR3. TCRdb called the reads again in MiXCR, with one record for every CDR3 protein. The table records about 220,000 distinct CDR3 sequences, 30% to 40% of them present only once. Sequenced input: sorted CD4+, CD8+, or CD8+CD57+ T cells (not recorded which) from PBMCs. The receptors stem from a human donor in good health, serving as a control.

This clonotype appeared a few times. The CDR3 nucleotides read TGTGCCAGCTCACCGAACCGGGACAGAGACTACGAGCAGTACTTC. Its translation: CASSPNRDRDYEQYF. This chain connects TRBV18 to TRBJ2-7; 7 nucleotides agree with TRBD1. After removal of 3 bases from V and 3 bases from J, the junction contained 8 bases not matched to a gene. Per the germline V gene, CDR1 is KGHSH and CDR2 is LQKENI. The CDR3 is 15 residues long.

The rearrangement uses TRBV6-1 and TRBJ1-1; D remains unclear. Trimming took 6 bases from V and 7 from J, leaving 9 bases between them. Germline loops: CDR1 MNHNS, CDR2 SASEGT. The CDR3 has 11 residues. CDR3 loop: CASRNEGEAFF. CDR3 DNA: TGTGCCAGCAGGAACGAGGGTGAAGCTTTCTTT.

This clonotype was found many times. The genes are TRBV20-1 and TRBJ2-3; the match to TRBD2 covers 14 bases. This CDR3 is built from 15 residues. CDR1 DFQATT and CDR2 SNEGSKA come from the germline V gene (reference sequence). Trimming removed 2 bases from V and 5 bases from J; junction bases left unmatched: 3. CDR3 sequence (DNA): TGCAGTGCTAGACCCGGACTAGCGGGGGGAGATACGCAGTATTTT. It yields the protein CSARPGLAGGDTQYF.

V and J are TRBV2 and TRBJ2-7; the D gene is possibly TRBD1 (5 bases). The V gene lost 10 bases and the J gene lost 8 bases, with 15 bases spanning the gap. This CDR3 has 11 residues. From germline, CDR1 is SNHLY and CDR2 FYNNEI. This CDR3 reads CATRVRAQQYF. The CDR3, as DNA: TGTGCCACCCGGGTCAGGGCTCAGCAGTACTTC.

The genes are TRBV2 and TRBJ1-2; D unresolved. The V gene lost 6 bases and the J gene lost 8 bases, with 7 bases spanning the gap. The CDR3 is made up of 10 amino acids. CDR1 is SNHLY, CDR2 FYNNEI, per germline. The CDR3 DNA reads as TGTGCCAGCAGGGGCGACGGCTACACCTTC. It codes for CASRGDGYTF.

This clonotype was observed a few times. This sequence joins TRBV4-1 and TRBJ2-1, with TRBD2 matching over 8 bases. The V gene's germline CDR1 is MGHRA and CDR2 YSYEKL. V shed 4 bases and J 10 bases; nucleotides not matched to a gene: 15. The length of the CDR3 is 16 residues. For the CDR3, the DNA is TGCGCCAGCAGCCGGAGCGGGGGAGTACTTCTCGGAGAGCAGTTCTTC. It codes for CASSRSGGVLLGEQFF.

The chain employs TRBV2 and TRBJ2-1, with a weak D call TRBD2 (6 bases). Trimming took off 4 bases at V and 0 bases at J, with 10 bases between the two ends. The length of the CDR3 is 15 residues. CDR1 and CDR2 from the germline V gene are SNHLY and FYNNEI. This CDR3 is CASSAGLSSYNEQFF. Written as DNA, the CDR3 is TGTGCCAGCAGTGCGGGACTGAGCTCCTACAATGAGCAGTTCTTC. Full variable domain (outside the CDR3, taken from reference TRBV2 and TRBJ2-1): EPEVTQTPSHQVTQMGQEVILRCVPISNHLYFYWYRQILGQKVEFLVSFYNNEISEKSEIFDDQFSVERPDGSNFTLKIRSTKLEDSAMYFCASSAGLSSYNEQFFGPGTRLTVL.

The sample holds many counts of this clonotype. CDR3 sequence (DNA): TGTGCCAGCAGCCGCACATCAGATTCACCCCTCCACTTT. Translation: CASSRTSDSPLHF. The V and J genes are TRBV7-3 and TRBJ1-6; no firm D call. V dropped 5 bases and J dropped 8 bases, with 10 bases sitting between them. The length of the CDR3 is 13 residues. The germline CDR1 and CDR2 sequences are SGHTA and FQGTGA.

The sample holds a few counts of this clonotype. This clone may be a read error of a much larger clone one base away. This is likely a read error, given that the CDR3 carries no conserved phenylalanine or tryptophan at its end. J is TRBJ2-3 and V is TRBV14; D possibly matches TRBD1 or TRBD2 (5 bases each). This CDR3 comprises 12 residues. V gave up 4 bases and J gave up 8 bases, with 10 bases separating them. CDR1 and CDR2 from the germline V gene are SGHDN and FVKESK. CDR3 sequence (DNA): TGTGCCAGCAGCCCGACAGAGGGTACGCAGTATCTT. It codes for CASSPTEGTQYL.

This clonotype turned up a few times. The V call is TRBV20-1, the J call TRBJ2-3; D gene unclear. The CDR3 runs to 12 residues. Germline CDR1 reads DFQATT; CDR2 reads SNEGSKA (reference sequence). Trimming removed 5 bases from V and 1 base from J, with 7 bases in between. The CDR3 DNA follows: TGCAGTGCTTTAAAAGGCACAGATACGCAGTATTTT. It encodes CSALKGTDTQYF.